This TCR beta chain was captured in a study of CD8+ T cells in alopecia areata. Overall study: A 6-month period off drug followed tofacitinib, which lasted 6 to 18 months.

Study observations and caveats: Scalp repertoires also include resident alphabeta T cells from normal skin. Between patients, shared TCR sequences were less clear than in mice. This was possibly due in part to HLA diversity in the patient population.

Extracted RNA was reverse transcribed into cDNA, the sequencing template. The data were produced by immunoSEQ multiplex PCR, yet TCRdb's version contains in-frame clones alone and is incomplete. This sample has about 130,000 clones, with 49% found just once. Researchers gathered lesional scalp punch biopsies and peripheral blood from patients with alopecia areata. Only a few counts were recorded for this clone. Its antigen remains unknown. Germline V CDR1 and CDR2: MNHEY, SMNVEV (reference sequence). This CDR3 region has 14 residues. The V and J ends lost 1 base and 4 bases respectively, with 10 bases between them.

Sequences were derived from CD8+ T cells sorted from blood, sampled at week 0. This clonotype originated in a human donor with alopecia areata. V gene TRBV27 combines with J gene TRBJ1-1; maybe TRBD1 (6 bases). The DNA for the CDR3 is TGTGCCAGCAGTTTATTACAGGGCGGCACTGAAGCTTTCTTT. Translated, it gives CASSLLQGGTEAFF.